These T cell receptor beta chains were read from a single sample in a study of blood T cell repertoires in COVID-19. Produced via immunoSEQ multiplex PCR; TCRdb's table is partial and in-frame only. In the table there are about 170,000 clones, approximately 92% of which are singletons. Sequencing used peripheral blood. These TCRs come from a woman in her 50s with acute or convalescent COVID-19. The CDR3 runs from the conserved cysteine through the conserved F or W. Each record gives: J gene, V gene, D gene, clone size, CDR3 protein, CDR3 DNA. A D gene is named only where the DNA matches it firmly. Size is stated for part of the rows, as once, few or many counts, or as a class when the clone is expanded.

J: TRBJ2-1
V: TRBV24-1
D: NA
size: NA
CDR3: CATSPRGEVSYNEQFF
DNA: TGTGCCACCAGCCCCAGGGGAGAGGTCTCCTACAATGAGCAGTTCTTC

J: TRBJ1-1
V: TRBV19
D: NA
size: NA
CDR3: CASTGLSPEAFF
DNA: TGTGCCAGTACGGGACTAAGCCCTGAAGCTTTCTTT

J: TRBJ2-5
V: TRBV7-2
D: NA
size: NA
CDR3: CASSYPTPPGETQYF
DNA: TGTGCCAGCAGCTACCCGACTCCCCCGGGGGAGACCCAGTACTTC

J: TRBJ2-2
V: TRBV7-2
D: TRBD1
size: NA
CDR3: CASSRTGNTGELFF
DNA: TGTGCCAGCAGCAGGACAGGAAACACCGGGGAGCTGTTTTTT

J: TRBJ1-1
V: TRBV3-1/TRBV3-2
D: NA
size: NA
CDR3: CASSLGTGDTEAFF
DNA: TGTGCCAGCAGCCTCGGGACTGGAGACACTGAAGCTTTCTTT

J: TRBJ1-2
V: TRBV7-9
D: TRBD1
size: NA
CDR3: CASSRDRVGYTF
DNA: TGTGCCAGCAGCCGGGACAGGGTTGGCTACACCTTC

J: TRBJ1-6
V: TRBV6-1
D: NA
size: NA
CDR3: CASSEYRGQDSPLHF
DNA: TGTGCCAGCAGTGAATATAGGGGCCAGGATTCACCCCTCCACTTT

J: TRBJ2-1
V: TRBV5-6
D: NA
size: NA
CDR3: CASSPVDSYNEQFF
DNA: TGTGCCAGCAGCCCCGTGGACAGTTACAATGAGCAGTTCTTC

J: TRBJ2-5
V: TRBV7-9
D: NA
size: NA
CDR3: CASSGTRGSETQYF
DNA: TGTGCCAGCAGCGGTACCAGGGGAAGTGAGACCCAGTACTTC

J: TRBJ1-2
V: TRBV5-1
D: TRBD1
size: NA
CDR3: CASSQTGGANYGYTF
DNA: TGCGCCAGCAGCCAGACAGGGGGAGCTAACTATGGCTACACCTTC

J: TRBJ2-1
V: TRBV12-3/TRBV12-4
D: TRBD1
size: NA
CDR3: CASSATGDDEQFF
DNA: TGTGCCAGCAGTGCCACAGGGGATGATGAGCAGTTCTTC

J: TRBJ2-7
V: TRBV7-9
D: TRBD1
size: NA
CDR3: CASSGDSRLYEQYF
DNA: TGTGCCAGCAGCGGGGACAGCAGGCTCTACGAGCAGTACTTC

J: TRBJ2-1
V: TRBV7-2
D: NA
size: NA
CDR3: CASSLRGTYNEQFF
DNA: TGTGCCAGCAGCTTACGGGGGACCTACAATGAGCAGTTCTTC

J: TRBJ1-4
V: TRBV10-3
D: TRBD1
size: NA
CDR3: CAISQGQGPNEKLFF
DNA: TGTGCCATCAGTCAGGGACAGGGGCCTAATGAAAAACTGTTTTTT

J: TRBJ1-2
V: TRBV6-1
D: NA
size: NA
CDR3: CASSETYIVQGRMGYGYTF
DNA: TGTGCCAGCAGTGAAACATATATCGTTCAGGGGCGCATGGGCTATGGCTACACCTTC

J: TRBJ1-5
V: TRBV27
D: TRBD1
size: NA
CDR3: CASSDPRQGGNQPQHF
DNA: TGTGCCAGCAGTGACCCGCGACAGGGGGGCAATCAGCCCCAGCATTTT

J: TRBJ1-5
V: TRBV9
D: NA
size: once
CDR3: CASSVGLDSNQPQHF
DNA: TGTGCCAGCAGCGTAGGCCTAGATAGCAATCAGCCCCAGCATTTT

J: TRBJ1-1
V: TRBV19
D: NA
size: NA
CDR3: CASSTKTGEAFF
DNA: TGTGCCAGTAGTACTAAGACAGGTGAAGCTTTCTTT

J: TRBJ2-3
V: TRBV4-1
D: NA
size: NA
CDR3: CASSQGDLTDTQYF
DNA: TGCGCCAGCAGCCAGGGGGACTTAACAGATACGCAGTATTTT

J: TRBJ2-3
V: TRBV7-2
D: NA
size: NA
CDR3: CASSLVGGRGTDTQYF
DNA: TGTGCCAGCAGCTTAGTCGGGGGGCGCGGCACAGATACGCAGTATTTT

J: TRBJ1-1
V: TRBV4-3
D: NA
size: NA
CDR3: CASSQGEGSDTEAFF
DNA: TGCGCCAGCAGCCAAGGAGAGGGATCGGACACTGAAGCTTTCTTT

J: TRBJ2-5
V: TRBV5-6
D: TRBD2
size: NA
CDR3: CASNLVSGGKETQYF
DNA: TGTGCCAGCAACTTGGTATCGGGGGGGAAAGAGACCCAGTACTTC

J: TRBJ1-2
V: TRBV27
D: NA
size: few
CDR3: CASSLSQGVMRTYGYTF
DNA: TGTGCCAGCAGTTTATCACAGGGTGTCATGAGGACCTATGGCTACACCTTC

J: TRBJ2-1
V: TRBV30
D: TRBD1
size: NA
CDR3: CAWSAYRAGGNEQFF
DNA: TGTGCCTGGAGTGCATACAGGGCAGGGGGTAATGAGCAGTTCTTC

J: TRBJ1-3
V: TRBV7-9
D: NA
size: NA
CDR3: CASSFSAGSSGNTIYF
DNA: TGTGCCAGCAGCTTCAGTGCGGGGTCCTCTGGAAACACCATATATTTT

J: TRBJ1-1
V: TRBV6-2/TRBV6-3
D: NA
size: NA
CDR3: CASSYHRDLNTEAFF
DNA: TGTGCCAGCAGTTACCATAGGGACTTGAACACTGAAGCTTTCTTT

J: TRBJ1-2
V: TRBV30
D: TRBD1
size: NA
CDR3: CASVSGDRGNYGYTF
DNA: TGTGCCTCTGTGTCCGGGGACAGGGGAAACTATGGCTACACCTTC

J: TRBJ2-5
V: TRBV6-1
D: NA
size: once
CDR3: CASSEGLGGQETQYF
DNA: TGTGCCAGCAGTGAAGGACTGGGGGGTCAAGAGACCCAGTACTTC

J: TRBJ1-1
V: TRBV7-2
D: NA
size: NA
CDR3: CASSLYSHLYNDGNEAFF
DNA: TGTGCCAGCAGCTTATATTCCCACCTTTATAACGACGGGAATGAAGCTTTCTTT

J: TRBJ2-2
V: TRBV5-1
D: NA
size: NA
CDR3: CASSWGLTVDDPGELFF
DNA: TGCGCCAGCAGCTGGGGCCTGACAGTAGACGACCCTGGGGAGCTGTTTTTT

J: TRBJ2-3
V: TRBV3-1/TRBV3-2
D: NA
size: once
CDR3: CASSQGTLSTDTQYF
DNA: TGTGCCAGCAGCCAGGGGACTTTAAGCACAGATACGCAGTATTTT

J: TRBJ2-7
V: TRBV27
D: TRBD2
size: NA
CDR3: CASSALAGGGYEQYF
DNA: TGTGCCAGCAGTGCCCTAGCGGGAGGTGGTTACGAGCAGTACTTC

J: TRBJ2-1
V: TRBV6-1
D: TRBD1
size: NA
CDR3: CASSEAWTGVPFF
DNA: TGTGCCAGCAGTGAAGCCTGGACAGGAGTACCGTTCTTC

J: TRBJ2-7
V: TRBV7-9
D: NA
size: NA
CDR3: CASSLDSIYEQYF
DNA: TGTGCCAGCAGTCTGGACAGCATCTACGAGCAGTACTTC

J: TRBJ2-5
V: TRBV24-1
D: TRBD2
size: NA
CDR3: CATGGTSGTTKETQYF
DNA: TGTGCCACCGGGGGGACTAGCGGGACCACGAAAGAGACCCAGTACTTC

J: TRBJ2-2
V: TRBV7-3
D: NA
size: NA
CDR3: CASSPRGPGELFF
DNA: TGTGCCAGCAGCCCCAGGGGTCCCGGGGAGCTGTTTTTT

J: TRBJ2-7
V: TRBV10-1
D: TRBD2
size: few
CDR3: CASKIYTGLAGGYEQYF
DNA: TGCGCCAGCAAAATCTACACGGGACTAGCGGGAGGTTACGAGCAGTACTTC

J: TRBJ1-1
V: TRBV19
D: TRBD1
size: NA
CDR3: CASSPGTGNTEAFF
DNA: TGTGCCAGTAGTCCGGGGACAGGAAACACTGAAGCTTTCTTT

J: TRBJ1-4
V: TRBV5-1
D: TRBD1
size: NA
CDR3: CASRTQGSTNEKLFF
DNA: TGCGCCAGCAGGACACAGGGGTCAACTAATGAAAAACTGTTTTTT

J: TRBJ2-5
V: TRBV9
D: NA
size: NA
CDR3: CASSVGLAGGGETQYF
DNA: TGTGCCAGCAGCGTAGGGCTGGCGGGTGGTGGGGAGACCCAGTACTTC

J: TRBJ2-1
V: TRBV11-2
D: NA
size: once
CDR3: CASWQPSSINEQFF
DNA: TGTGCCAGCTGGCAGCCTTCTAGCATTAATGAGCAGTTCTTC